This T cell receptor beta chain was captured by sequencing in a study of T cell repertoires in cytomegalovirus infection. MiXCR was run by TCRdb on the reads, yielding one entry per CDR3 protein. Among approximately 1,000,000 distinct CDR3 sequences listed, around 32% were seen once. Study-wide findings and caveats: Ex vivo responses were dominated by HLA-C-restricted CMV-specific TCR beta clonotypes.

Of note for this clonotype: Its antigen is undetermined.

The germline V and J ends were trimmed by 3 bases and 8 bases, with 20 bases remaining between them. The CDR3 sequence is 16 residues long. CDR1 is SGHAT and CDR2 is FQNNGV in the germline V gene. The rearrangement joins TRBV11-2 to TRBJ2-4; D possibly matches TRBD1 or TRBD2 (5 bases each). The sample consisted of cultured CD8+ T cells from PBMCs, taken from culture after CMV antigen stimulation. The source of this sequence is a human donor in good health (CMV status not recorded). Some clones in this sample may be carry-over from other donors' samples. In DNA form, the CDR3 reads TGTGCCAGCAGCTTCCGGGACGGGGCTTCCGTAGACATTCAGTACTTC. It encodes CASSFRDGASVDIQYF.